Shown below are 9 T cell receptor beta chains from a single sample sequenced in a study of CXCR3-negative and CXCR3-positive naive CD8 T cells. Each TRB cDNA library was prepared by 5' RACE (with UMI labels). TCRdb reanalyzed the 5' RACE reads, giving one entry per CDR3 protein sequence and no DNA. The ten most abundant clones cover roughly 0.42% of a sample with around 60,000 distinct CDR3 sequences. Sequencing used naive CXCR3- CD8+ T cells from blood. Subset specified: CD45RO-CCR7+CD27+CD95- naive CD8+ T cells lacking CXCR3 (TNR3-). The receptors come from a human donor in good health. Some clones in this sample may be carry-over from other donors' samples.

This chain links TRBV20-1 with TRBJ2-1; checking the TCRdb D call of TRBD2 is not possible without DNA. This CDR3 region has 16 residues. Germline V gene sequence: CDR1 DFQATT, CDR2 SNEGSKA (reference sequence). The CDR3 is CSARVRPGLEGNEQFF.

The V and J genes are TRBV12-3 or TRBV12-4 and TRBJ2-1; TCRdb lists TRBD1, though no DNA is available to test this call. The CDR3 has 12 residues. The CDR3: CASSLTKDRGRF.

The chain combines TRBV7-2 with TRBJ2-7. The germline CDR1 and CDR2 sequences are SGHTA and FQGNSA. This CDR3 has 13 amino acids. The CDR3 loop is CASSLGSVSEQYF.

The genes are TRBV7-8 and TRBJ2-7; TCRdb's D call, TRBD1, is unchecked because there is no DNA. The CDR3 extends over 12 amino acids. Germline CDR1 and CDR2: SGHVS and FQNEAQ. CDR3: CASSPMGTEQYF.

The gene calls are TRBV6-5 and TRBJ2-1; there is no DNA to check the TCRdb D call of TRBD2. The CDR3 is made up of 14 amino acids. CDR1 and CDR2 (germline): MNHEY, SVGAGI. CDR3 sequence reads: CASLAGGDYNEQFF.

The J gene is TRBJ1-6, the V gene TRBV6-5. In germline, CDR1 is MNHEY, CDR2 SVGAGI. The CDR3 covers 15 residues. This CDR3 is CASSPAGGYNSPLHF.

The chain uses TRBV9 and TRBJ1-1; no DNA is available, so the TRBD1 call from TCRdb remains unchecked. The CDR3 covers 15 residues. Germline-derived CDR1 and CDR2 are SGDLS and YYNGEE. This CDR3 reads CASSQWGGTNTEAFF. Looking up the rest from reference TRBV9 and TRBJ1-1 gives the full variable domain: DSGVTQTPKHLITATGQRVTLRCSPRSGDLSVYWYQQSLDQGLQFLIQYYNGEERAKGNILERFSAQQFPDLHSELNLSSLELGDSALYFCASSQWGGTNTEAFFGQGTRLTVV.

The genes are TRBV29-1 and TRBJ2-5. CDR3 length equals 12 residues. Germline V gene lookup returns CDR1 SQVTM and CDR2 ANQGSEA. The CDR3 here is CSVEDDQETQYF.

The CDR3 sequence is CSDEFLVRDSANYGYTF. The chain employs TRBV29-1 and TRBJ1-2; TCRdb indicates TRBD1, and absent DNA this call remains unverified. Germline lookup yields CDR1 SQVTM and CDR2 ANQGSEA. The CDR3 runs 17 residues.